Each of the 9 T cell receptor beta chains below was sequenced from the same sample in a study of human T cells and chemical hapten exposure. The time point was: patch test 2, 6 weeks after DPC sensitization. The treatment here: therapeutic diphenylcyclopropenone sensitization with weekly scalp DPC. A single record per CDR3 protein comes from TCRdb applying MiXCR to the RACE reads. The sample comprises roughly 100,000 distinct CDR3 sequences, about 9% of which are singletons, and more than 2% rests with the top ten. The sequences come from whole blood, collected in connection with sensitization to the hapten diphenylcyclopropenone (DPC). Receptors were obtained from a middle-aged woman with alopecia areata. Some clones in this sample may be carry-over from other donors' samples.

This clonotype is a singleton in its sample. The CDR3 loop reads CSVGQGTEAFF. CDR3 nucleotide sequence: TGCAGCGTGGGGCAGGGCACTGAAGCTTTCTTT. This chain links TRBV29-1 with TRBJ1-1; D is perhaps TRBD1 (5 bases). The CDR3 contains 11 residues. V lost 6 bases, J lost 4 bases, and 9 bases lay in between. Germline values: CDR1 SQVTM, CDR2 ANQGSEA. The whole variable domain, remainder taken from reference TRBV29-1 and TRBJ1-1, is SAVISQKPSRDICQRGTSLTIQCQVDSQVTMMFWYRQQPGQSLTLIATANQGSEATYESGFVIDKFPISRPNLTFSTLTVSNMSPEDSSIYLCSVGQGTEAFFGQGTRLTVV.

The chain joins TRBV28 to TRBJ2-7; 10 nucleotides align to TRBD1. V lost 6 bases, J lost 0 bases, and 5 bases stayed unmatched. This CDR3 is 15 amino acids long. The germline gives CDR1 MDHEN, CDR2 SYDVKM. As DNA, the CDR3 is TGTGCCAGCAGAAAGACAGGGGGCGGCTCCTACGAGCAGTACTTC. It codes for CASRKTGGGSYEQYF.

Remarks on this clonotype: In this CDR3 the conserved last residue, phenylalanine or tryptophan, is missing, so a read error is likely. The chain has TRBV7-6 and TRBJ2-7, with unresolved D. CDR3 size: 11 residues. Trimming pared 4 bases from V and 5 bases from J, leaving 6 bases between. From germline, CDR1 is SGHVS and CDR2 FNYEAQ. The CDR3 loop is CASSSQNEQYS. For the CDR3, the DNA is TGTGCCAGCAGCTCCCAGAACGAGCAGTACTCC.

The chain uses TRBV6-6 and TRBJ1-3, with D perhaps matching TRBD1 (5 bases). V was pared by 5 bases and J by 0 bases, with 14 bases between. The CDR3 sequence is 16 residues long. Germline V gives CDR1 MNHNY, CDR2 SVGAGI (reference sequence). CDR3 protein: CASSSEGSTSGNTIYF. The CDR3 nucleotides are TGTGCCAGCAGTAGCGAGGGGTCGACCTCTGGAAACACCATATATTTT.

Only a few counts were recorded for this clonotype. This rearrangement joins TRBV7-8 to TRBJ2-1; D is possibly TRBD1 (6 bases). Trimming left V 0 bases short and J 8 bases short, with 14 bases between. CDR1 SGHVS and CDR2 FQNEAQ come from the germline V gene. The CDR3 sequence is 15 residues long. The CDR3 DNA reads TGTGCCAGCAGCTTAGCGAGAGGGACAATCGATGAGCAGTTCTTC. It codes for CASSLARGTIDEQFF.

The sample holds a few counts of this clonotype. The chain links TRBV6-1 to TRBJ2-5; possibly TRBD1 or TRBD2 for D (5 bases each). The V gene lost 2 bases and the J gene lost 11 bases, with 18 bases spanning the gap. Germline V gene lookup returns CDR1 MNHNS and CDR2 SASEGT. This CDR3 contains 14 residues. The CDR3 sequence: CASSERGGTGSQYF. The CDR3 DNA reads TGTGCCAGCAGTGAACGTGGGGGAACAGGTAGTCAGTACTTC.

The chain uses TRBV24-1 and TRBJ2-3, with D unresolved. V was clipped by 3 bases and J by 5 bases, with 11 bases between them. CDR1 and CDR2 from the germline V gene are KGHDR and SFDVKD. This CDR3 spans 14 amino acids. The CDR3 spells CATSDVTSGDTQYF. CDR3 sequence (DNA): TGTGCCACCAGTGATGTGACCTCCGGAGATACGCAGTATTTT.

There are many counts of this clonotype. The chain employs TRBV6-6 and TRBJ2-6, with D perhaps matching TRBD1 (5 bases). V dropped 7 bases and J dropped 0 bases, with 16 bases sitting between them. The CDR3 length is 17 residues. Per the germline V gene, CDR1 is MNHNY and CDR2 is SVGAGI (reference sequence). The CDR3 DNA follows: TGTGCCAGCACCCCGGTCAGGGCGTACTCTGGGGCCAACGTCCTGACTTTC. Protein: CASTPVRAYSGANVLTF.

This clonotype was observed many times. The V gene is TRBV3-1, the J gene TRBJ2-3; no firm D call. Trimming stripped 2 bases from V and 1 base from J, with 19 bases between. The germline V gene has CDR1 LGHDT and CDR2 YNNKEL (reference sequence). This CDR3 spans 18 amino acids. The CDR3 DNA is TGTGCCAGCAGCCAACAAGGCGAGGCTCACGTCCGCACAGATACGCAGTATTTT. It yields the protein CASSQQGEAHVRTDTQYF.